This TCR beta chain derives from a study of neurological immune-mediated disorders. In TCRdb, the 5' RACE reads were re-called with MiXCR into one record per CDR3 protein. The sample includes roughly 120,000 distinct CDR3 sequences, approximately 3.2% seen only once; the top ten take 1.3%. This clonotype was counted at least ten times. This sequence may be a read error, since a much larger clone differs from it by one base. The source is a woman aged 25 to 39 with multiple sclerosis. Sequenced sample: PBMCs.

CDR3 bases: TGTGCCATCAGTGAGGGACAGGGTGAAACCTTC. This encodes CAISEGQGETF. The chain is built from TRBV10-3 and TRBJ1-2, with 8 positions matching TRBD1. V dropped 2 bases and J dropped 14; count of bases not matched to a gene: 4. This CDR3 is 11 amino acids long. CDR1 is ENHRY and CDR2 is SYGVKD in the germline V gene.